The 28 T cell receptor beta chains given below trace back to one sample, sequenced in a study of blood T cells in healthy people across ages. Then a second PCR, running roughly 7 to 11 cycles, was carried out with a sample-barcoded 5' primer and a J-beta primer mix. TCRdb used MiXCR to reprocess the 5' RACE reads, holding one entry per CDR3 protein. The top ten clones hold more than 8.5% of a sample with some 890,000 distinct CDR3 sequences, 25% to 30% of them seen once. The same data also contributed to another study, on T cells of mothers and their children.

Source material: blood. These receptors all come from a woman in her thirties or forties in good health.

There are a few counts of this clonotype. The chain is built from TRBV30 and TRBJ1-3, with D possibly being TRBD1 (6 bases). Looked up from germline, CDR1 is GTSNPN and CDR2 is SVGIG (reference sequence). The CDR3 length is 17 residues. V was clipped by 3 bases and J by 0 bases, with 18 bases between them. CDR3 amino acids: CAWRDLGGLSSGNTIYF. DNA for the CDR3: TGTGCCTGGAGGGATCTAGGGGGTCTCTCCTCTGGAAACACCATATATTTT.

V gene TRBV7-2 combines with J gene TRBJ2-6; D tentatively fits TRBD1 or TRBD2 (7 bases each). Germline CDR1 SGHTA, CDR2 FQGNSA. The ends were cut back, 11 bases at V and 2 bases at J, with 22 bases in the middle. This CDR3 comprises 17 residues. The CDR3 sequence: CACKLRGGGAGANVLTF. The DNA of the CDR3 is TGTGCCTGCAAACTCAGGGGGGGAGGCGCTGGGGCCAACGTCCTGACTTTC.

In its sample, this clonotype was seen a few times. With a much larger clone just one base away, this may be a read error. The chain links TRBV5-1 to TRBJ2-1, with 10 bases matching TRBD2. CDR1 SGHRS and CDR2 YFSETQ come from the germline V gene. The CDR3 consists of 19 residues. Written as DNA, the CDR3 is TGCGCCAGCGGCTTGGGTAGCGGGGGGTCTCTGAGCTCCTACAATGAGCAGTTCTTC. It specifies CASGLGSGGSLSSYNEQFF. Full variable domain (rest looked up from reference TRBV5-1 and TRBJ2-1): KAGVTQTPRYLIKTRGQQVTLSCSPISGHRSVSWYQQTPGQGLQFLFEYFSETQRNKGNFPGRFSGRQFSNSRSEMNVSTLELGDSALYLCASGLGSGGSLSSYNEQFFGPGTRLTVL.

This clonotype has ten or more counts. This sequence joins TRBV2 and TRBJ1-2; D gene ambiguous. The CDR3 sequence is 16 residues long. Germline V gene data show CDR1 as SNHLY and CDR2 as FYNNEI. V was pared by 4 bases and J by 0 bases, with 15 bases between. For the CDR3, the DNA is TGTGCCAGCAGTGTGAAGGGTACCCAAACTAACTATGGCTACACCTTC. Translating it yields CASSVKGTQTNYGYTF.

As concerns this clonotype: A much more abundant neighbour one base away suggests this may be a read error. The V call is TRBV5-5, the J call TRBJ2-1; the match to TRBD2 covers 10 bases. The CDR3 is made up of 16 amino acids. Germline values: CDR1 SGHKS, CDR2 YYEKEE (reference sequence). V shed 7 bases, J shed 7 bases, and the junction held 14 bases outside the gene matches. The CDR3 DNA follows: TGTGCCAGCGGCTCCGCGAGCGGGGGGGCCGGGAATGAGCAGTTCTTC. Its protein is CASGSASGGAGNEQFF. Based on the CDR3 plus reference TRBV5-5 and TRBJ2-1, the full variable domain is DAGVTQSPTHLIKTRGQQVTLRCSPISGHKSVSWYQQVLGQGPQFIFQYYEKEERGRGNFPDRFSARQFPNYSSELNVNALLLGDSALYLCASGSASGGAGNEQFFGPGTRLTVL.

The chain links TRBV5-1 to TRBJ2-3, with TRBD2 matching over 8 bases. CDR3 size: 15 residues. Germline V gene data show CDR1 as SGHRS and CDR2 as YFSETQ. With 5 bases clipped from V and 5 bases from J, the junction kept 10 bases outside the gene matches. The CDR3 bases are TGCGCCAGCAGGAGAGGCGGGGGGAGCCTAGATACGCAGTATTTT. This translates into CASRRGGGSLDTQYF. The full variable domain, its missing parts supplied by reference TRBV5-1 and TRBJ2-3, is KAGVTQTPRYLIKTRGQQVTLSCSPISGHRSVSWYQQTPGQGLQFLFEYFSETQRNKGNFPGRFSGRQFSNSRSEMNVSTLELGDSALYLCASRRGGGSLDTQYFGPGTRLTVL.

A few counts support this clonotype. This rearrangement joins TRBV3-1 to TRBJ2-7; 10 bases line up with TRBD2. The CDR3 spans 16 residues. Germline V gene data show CDR1 as LGHDT and CDR2 as YNNKEL (reference sequence). The trim removed 5 bases at V and 3 bases at J, leaving 10 bases unmatched. The DNA of the CDR3 is TGTGCCAGCAGCGAAGGCCTAGCGGGGGCCCTCTACGAGCAGTACTTC. It translates to CASSEGLAGALYEQYF.

This clonotype has at least ten counts. V and J are TRBV20-1 and TRBJ2-5, with D tentatively TRBD2 (6 bases). The CDR3 length is 15 residues. The germline V gene has CDR1 DFQATT and CDR2 SNEGSKA (reference sequence). Trimming removed 2 bases at V and 1 base at J, with 14 bases between. CDR3 coding DNA: TGCAGTGCTAGAATACGTGGGGGGTTCCAAGAGACCCAGTACTTC. It codes for CSARIRGGFQETQYF.

The chain carries TRBV28 and TRBJ2-1; D is unclear. This CDR3 is built from 14 residues. V shed 1 base and J shed 8 bases, with 12 bases lying between them. Germline V CDR1 and CDR2: MDHEN, SYDVKM. CDR3 sequence: CASSLSYAPDEQFF. Written as DNA, the CDR3 is TGTGCCAGCAGTTTATCGTACGCCCCTGATGAGCAGTTCTTC.

This clonotype appeared a few times. The V gene is TRBV10-2, the J gene TRBJ1-2; D unresolved. Trimming removed 0 bases at V and 7 bases at J, with 9 bases between. The CDR3 runs 13 residues. CDR1 is WSHSY, CDR2 SAAADI, per germline. Written as DNA, the CDR3 is TGCGCCAGCAGTGAGTCGACGAGAACTGGCTACACCTTC. It is translated as CASSESTRTGYTF.

This clonotype is a singleton in its sample. The rearrangement uses TRBV12-3 or TRBV12-4 and TRBJ2-1; possibly TRBD1 or TRBD2 for D (6 bases each). V was trimmed by 7 bases and J by 5 bases, leaving 12 bases between them. The CDR3 length is 13 residues. The CDR3 sequence: CASNRRGHNEQFF. As DNA, the CDR3 is TGTGCCAGCAATCGTCGGGGGCACAATGAGCAGTTCTTC.

The sample holds one count of this clonotype. This chain joins TRBV7-9 and TRBJ1-2; 11 positions match TRBD1. The CDR3 sequence is 15 residues long. The ends lost 5 bases at V and 5 bases at J; junction bases unmatched: 7. CDR1 is SEHNR, CDR2 FQNEAQ, per germline (reference sequence). The CDR3 region is CASSRPDRGRYGYTF. CDR3 in DNA: TGTGCCAGCAGCCGACCGGACAGGGGGCGTTATGGCTACACCTTC.

The chain links TRBV7-3 to TRBJ2-3; either TRBD1 or TRBD2 may fit D (6 bases each). Trimming removed 2 bases at V and 5 bases at J, with 17 bases between. CDR1 SGHTA and CDR2 FQGTGA come from the germline V gene. The CDR3 sequence is 16 residues long. CDR3 nucleotide sequence: TGTGCCAGCAGCTTATCCCCCACACAGGGAGGAGATACGCAGTATTTT. This gives the protein CASSLSPTQGGDTQYF.

Of note for this clonotype: Relative to the germline gene, one junction end is altered; a read error may explain this. The J gene is TRBJ1-2, the V gene TRBV4-2, with D unclear. Germline CDR1 is LGHNA and CDR2 is YNFKEQ. This CDR3 comprises 14 residues. The CDR3 loop is CASSNVQEDYGYTF. CDR3 bases: TGTGCCAGCAGCAACGTGCAAGAGGACTATGGTTACACCTTC.

The rearrangement links TRBV20-1 to TRBJ2-1; D is possibly TRBD2 (5 bases). The V gene lost 5 bases and the J gene lost 4 bases, with 15 bases spanning the gap. CDR3 length: 14 amino acids. Germline assignment: CDR1 DFQATT and CDR2 SNEGSKA (reference sequence). In DNA form, the CDR3 reads TGCAGTGCTTTCGCCCCAACGGGGTACAATGAGCAGTTCTTC. Amino acid sequence: CSAFAPTGYNEQFF.

This clonotype was found many times. The gene calls are TRBV29-1 and TRBJ2-3; D remains unclear. Germline V lookup: CDR1 SQVTM, CDR2 ANQGSEA. This CDR3 is 14 amino acids long. The germline V and J ends were trimmed by 3 bases and 0 bases, with 10 bases remaining between them. CDR3 residues: CSVDGGPSTDTQYF. In nucleotides, the CDR3 is TGCAGCGTTGATGGTGGACCTAGCACAGATACGCAGTATTTT.

Ten or more counts support this clonotype. This chain links TRBV10-3 with TRBJ2-6; 9 nucleotides line up with TRBD1. The CDR3 has 17 amino acids. Per the germline V gene, CDR1 is ENHRY and CDR2 is SYGVKD. The V and J ends lost 5 bases and 0 bases, in that order; junction bases with no gene match: 5. The chain's CDR3 is CAISPGTGFSGANVLTF. The DNA of the CDR3 is TGTGCCATCAGTCCCGGGACAGGGTTCTCTGGGGCCAACGTCCTGACTTTC.

This clonotype turned up a few times. The chain has TRBV28 and TRBJ2-1; 7 nucleotides agree with TRBD1. Per the germline V gene, CDR1 is MDHEN and CDR2 is SYDVKM. This CDR3 contains 12 residues. V was clipped by 5 bases and J by 7 bases; unmatched bases: 2. CDR3 in amino acids: CASSGQVNEQFF. The CDR3 bases are TGTGCCAGCAGTGGACAGGTAAATGAGCAGTTCTTC.

This clonotype was seen more than once but under ten times. The J gene is TRBJ1-2, the V gene TRBV28; 7 positions agree with TRBD1. Germline CDR1 reads MDHEN; CDR2 reads SYDVKM. J was trimmed by 4 bases and V by 5 bases; bases with no gene match: 13. The length of the CDR3 is 16 residues. Here the CDR3 DNA reads TGTGCCAGCAGTCCCCCCCTGGGACAGATCGGCTATGGCTACACCTTC. This translates into CASSPPLGQIGYGYTF.

About this clonotype itself: This may stem from a read error, because a much larger clone lies one nucleotide away. The J gene is TRBJ1-2, the V gene TRBV18; no firm D call. This CDR3 region has 16 residues. Germline V CDR1 and CDR2: KGHSH, LQKENI. CDR3 protein: CASSPTYGREDYDYTF. CDR3 in DNA: TGTGCCAGCTCACCAACCTACGGGAGGGAGGACTATGACTACACCTTC.

In its sample, this clonotype was seen a few times. V usage is TRBV28 and J usage is TRBJ1-5, with a weak D call TRBD1 (5 bases). The CDR3 has 15 amino acids. V lost 7 bases to trimming and J lost 2 bases, with 15 bases between them. The germline CDR1 and CDR2 sequences are MDHEN and SYDVKM. The CDR3 loop is CASNYQGLGNQPQHF. CDR3 DNA: TGTGCCAGCAACTATCAGGGTCTTGGCAATCAGCCCCAGCATTTT.

This sequence joins TRBV11-3 and TRBJ2-3, with TRBD1 as a possible D gene (6 bases). V was clipped by 4 bases and J by 5 bases, with 10 bases between them. The CDR3 is made up of 13 amino acids. CDR1 and CDR2 (germline): SGHNT, YENEEA. For the CDR3, the DNA is TGTGCCAGCAGCTCAGGGGACAAAGATACGCAGTATTTT. It is translated as CASSSGDKDTQYF.

On this clonotype: A read error may be the cause here, since a much bigger clone is one base away. V gene TRBV6-1 combines with J gene TRBJ2-5; D not certain. The CDR3 loop spans 14 amino acids. Germline V gene sequence: CDR1 MNHNS, CDR2 SASEGT. The DNA for the CDR3 is TGTGTCAGCAGTGAAAGGGAATACCAAGAGACCCAGTACTTC. Protein product: CVSSEREYQETQYF.

This clonotype was counted ten times or more. The chain couples TRBV7-8 to TRBJ2-6; D unclear. The V gene lost 4 bases and the J gene lost 0 bases, with 10 bases spanning the gap. This CDR3 is built from 16 residues. The V gene's germline CDR1 is SGHVS and CDR2 FQNEAQ. The chain's CDR3 is CASSSRRISGANVLTF. In nucleotides, the CDR3 is TGTGCCAGCAGCTCAAGACGGATCTCTGGGGCCAACGTCCTGACTTTC.

The sample holds a few counts of this clonotype. The chain uses TRBV9 and TRBJ1-6, with D hard to call. The V end was cut by 0 bases, the J end by 8 bases, with 12 bases between. This CDR3 contains 15 residues. Germline-derived CDR1 and CDR2 are SGDLS and YYNGEE. CDR3 sequence reads: CASSVEARWDSPLHF. CDR3 nucleotide sequence: TGTGCCAGCAGCGTAGAAGCCCGGTGGGATTCACCCCTCCACTTT.

This clonotype was seen once. The chain couples TRBV20-1 to TRBJ1-1, with TRBD1 identical over 7 bases. With 3 bases clipped from V and 1 base from J, the junction kept 5 bases outside the gene matches. The CDR3 totals 14 residues. Looked up from germline, CDR1 is DFQATT and CDR2 is SNEGSKA (reference sequence). Written as DNA, the CDR3 is TGCAGTGCTAGCCCGACAGGGAAGAACACTGAAGCTTTCTTT. It encodes CSASPTGKNTEAFF.

V is TRBV4-2 and J is TRBJ2-1; TRBD2 matches at 9 bases. The CDR3 is made up of 14 amino acids. Germline V gene lookup returns CDR1 LGHNA and CDR2 YNFKEQ. After removal of 2 bases from V and 11 bases from J, the junction contained 7 bases not matched to a gene. Here the CDR3 DNA reads TGTGCCAGCAGCCAACCCGGGACTAGCTATAAGCAGTTCTTC. Its protein product is CASSQPGTSYKQFF.

V usage is TRBV7-2 and J usage is TRBJ2-1; D ambiguous. The germline V gene encodes CDR1 SGHTA and CDR2 FQGNSA. The CDR3 sequence is 15 residues long. V lost 1 base, J lost 2 bases, and 9 bases lay in between. The CDR3 DNA follows: TGTGCCAGCAGCTTAGTCGGAGCGACCTACAATGAGCAGTTCTTC. This sequence encodes CASSLVGATYNEQFF.